Each of the 13 T cell receptor beta chains below was sequenced from the same sample in a study of STAT5B mutations in CD4+ large granular lymphocyte leukemia. Sequencing used immunoSEQ multiplex PCR; TCRdb keeps in-frame clones, though not all of them. The data contain 37,000 or so clones, around 84% of them singletons. Material: CD4+ T cells from blood buffy coats. The receptor set was obtained from a human donor in good health.

The chain has TRBV2 and TRBJ2-2, with D maybe TRBD2 (6 bases). The CDR3 runs to 14 residues. Germline V gives CDR1 SNHLY, CDR2 FYNNEI. The V and J ends lost 5 bases and 4 bases respectively, with 11 bases between them. The CDR3 nucleotides read TGTGCCAGCAGTCTAGCGACCATCACCGGGGAGCTGTTTTTT. Translated, it gives CASSLATITGELFF.

The chain recombines TRBV10-3 with TRBJ2-7; TRBD1 matches at 7 bases. The V and J ends lost 5 bases and 0 bases, in that order; junction bases with no gene match: 4. CDR3 length equals 14 residues. Germline V gene data show CDR1 as ENHRY and CDR2 as SYGVKD. CDR3 nucleotides: TGTGCCATCAGTTGGACAGGCAGCTCCTACGAGCAGTACTTC. It encodes CAISWTGSSYEQYF.

V and J are TRBV18 and TRBJ2-7; 10 bases are a match to TRBD1. V shed 2 bases, J shed 6 bases, and the junction held 13 bases outside the gene matches. CDR3 length equals 17 residues. Germline CDR1 reads KGHSH; CDR2 reads LQKENI. CDR3: CASSPLITGTGVVEQYF. CDR3 sequence (DNA): TGTGCCAGCTCACCATTAATAACCGGGACAGGGGTTGTCGAGCAGTACTTC. The full variable domain, in which reference TRBV18 and TRBJ2-7 provide the parts outside the CDR3, is NAGVMQNPRHLVRRRGQEARLRCSPMKGHSHVYWYRQLPEEGLKFMVYLQKENIIDESGMPKERFSAEFPKEGPSILRIQQVVRGDSAAYFCASSPLITGTGVVEQYFGPGTRLTVT.

This rearrangement joins TRBV21-1 to TRBJ1-2; the D call in the table, TRBD1, was not verified against the DNA. TRBV21-1 corresponds to a pseudogene. This CDR3 comprises 12 residues. The chain's CDR3 is CASIRQRNGYTF. CDR3 bases: TGTGCCAGCATAAGACAGCGCAATGGCTACACCTTC.

The J gene is TRBJ2-7, the V gene TRBV5-5; no clear D. CDR1 and CDR2 (germline): SGHKS, YYEKEE (reference sequence). The CDR3 covers 14 residues. Trimming pared 2 bases from V and 2 bases from J, leaving 11 bases between. CDR3 amino acids: CASSLLADTYEQYF. The CDR3 DNA is TGTGCCAGCAGCTTATTGGCCGACACCTACGAGCAGTACTTC.

V and J are TRBV6-5 and TRBJ1-2; perhaps TRBD1 as D (6 bases). This CDR3 contains 16 residues. The ends were cut back, 4 bases at V and 0 bases at J, with 15 bases in the middle. Germline CDR1 and CDR2: MNHEY and SVGAGI. The CDR3 protein is CASSFTLRGANYGYTF. Here the CDR3 DNA reads TGTGCCAGCAGTTTTACCCTTAGGGGGGCTAACTATGGCTACACCTTC.

The rearrangement uses TRBV14 and TRBJ1-2; D remains unclear. V lost 0 bases and J lost 4, with 9 bases in between. Germline CDR1 SGHDN, CDR2 FVKESK. The CDR3 is 14 residues long. The CDR3 DNA sequence: TGTGCCAGCAGCCAAGATGCACAACCCTATGGCTACACCTTC. Translation gives CASSQDAQPYGYTF.

This clone has a handful of counts. V is TRBV7-2 and J is TRBJ1-1; weak D call: TRBD1 (6 bases). The V gene's germline CDR1 is SGHTA and CDR2 FQGNSA. This CDR3 is 12 amino acids long. V lost 6 bases to trimming and J lost 8 bases, with 13 bases between them. The CDR3 nucleotides read TGTGCCAGCAGGCTAGGGGGATTGGAAGCTTTCTTT. As protein: CASRLGGLEAFF.

The genes are TRBV28 and TRBJ1-6, with D possibly TRBD1 on 5 matching bases. The germline CDR1 and CDR2 sequences are MDHEN and SYDVKM. The V end lost 4 bases, the J end lost 5 bases, and 12 bases lay between the germline ends. The CDR3 runs 15 residues. CDR3: CASSSAGHNNSPLHF. The CDR3 coding sequence is TGTGCCAGCAGTTCAGCTGGACACAATAATTCACCCCTCCACTTT.

The chain recombines TRBV30 with TRBJ2-1; no firm D call. This CDR3 has 11 amino acids. V gave up 4 bases and J gave up 1 base, with 2 bases separating them. Germline V CDR1 and CDR2: GTSNPN, SVGIG (reference sequence). CDR3 loop: CAWTSYNEQFF. CDR3 sequence (DNA): TGTGCCTGGACTTCCTACAATGAGCAGTTCTTC.

The rearrangement links TRBV10-3 to TRBJ2-1; no reliable D call. V lost 6 bases and J lost 0, with 12 bases in between. Per the germline V gene, CDR1 is ENHRY and CDR2 is SYGVKD. The CDR3 consists of 15 residues. CDR3 nucleotide sequence: TGTGCCATCAGCCCAGCCGAATACTCCTACAATGAGCAGTTCTTC. It encodes CAISPAEYSYNEQFF.

The CDR3 DNA reads TGCGCCAGCAGCCAAGATTTACCCTCTCTATCCCTCCACTTT. Encoded protein: CASSQDLPSLSLHF. The chain is built from TRBV4-1 and TRBJ1-6; D ambiguous. V was cut by 0 bases and J by 14 bases, with 14 bases left in between. The CDR3 has 14 residues. The germline V gene has CDR1 MGHRA and CDR2 YSYEKL.

V is TRBV6-1 and J is TRBJ2-7; the D call may be TRBD1 or TRBD2 (5 bases each). The V gene's germline CDR1 is MNHNS and CDR2 SASEGT. Trimming removed 8 bases from V and 2 bases from J, with 16 bases in between. The CDR3 extends over 14 amino acids. CDR3 region: CASDGTTGAYEQYF. The CDR3 DNA reads as TGTGCCAGCGACGGGACCACCGGGGCCTACGAGCAGTACTTC.